This entry lists 27 T cell receptor beta chains sequenced from one sample in a study of metastatic and nonmetastatic thyroid tumors. Patients underwent thyroid surgery, and none had received any treatment before it. TCRdb re-called the PCR reads via MiXCR. The repertoire holds some 7,800 clones, around a third seen once, with around 21% in the top ten. The sample comprised tumor tissue. The receptors derive from a female donor with papillary thyroid cancer or a benign thyroid nodule (not recorded which). Some clones in this sample may be carry-over from other donors' samples.

The table lists this clone with a few counts. The chain carries TRBV6-1 and TRBJ1-1; D unclear. The length of the CDR3 is 13 residues. V lost 6 bases and J 3 bases, leaving 11 bases between the germline ends. Germline-derived CDR1 and CDR2 are MNHNS and SASEGT. CDR3 amino acids: CASSPPSHTEAFF. DNA for the CDR3: TGTGCCAGCAGCCCGCCGAGCCACACTGAAGCTTTCTTT.

This chain connects TRBV6-1 to TRBJ1-4; D ambiguous. Germline V gene sequence: CDR1 MNHNS, CDR2 SASEGT. The CDR3 sequence is 14 residues long. V dropped 1 base and J dropped 7 bases, with 10 bases sitting between them. The CDR3 reads CASSEGEMGEKLFF. CDR3 nucleotide sequence: TGTGCCAGCAGTGAAGGGGAGATGGGTGAAAAACTGTTTTTT.

This clone came up many times. The chain has TRBV19 and TRBJ2-7; D is possibly TRBD1 or TRBD2 (5 bases each). Trimming took 6 bases from V and 0 from J, leaving 6 bases between them. The CDR3 totals 12 residues. CDR1 LNHDA and CDR2 SQIVND come from the germline V gene (reference sequence). The CDR3 spells CASRGDSYEQYF. In nucleotides, the CDR3 is TGTGCCAGTAGGGGGGACTCCTACGAGCAGTACTTC. The full variable domain, with the rest looked up from reference TRBV19 and TRBJ2-7, is DGGITQSPKYLFRKEGQNVTLSCEQNLNHDAMYWYRQDPGQGLRLIYYSQIVNDFQKGDIAEGYSVSREKKESFPLTVTSAQKNPTAFYLCASRGDSYEQYFGPGTRLTVT.

In its sample, this clone was seen a few times. The J gene is TRBJ1-2, the V gene TRBV6-2 or TRBV6-3; no clear D gene. This CDR3 comprises 15 residues. Per germline, CDR1 MNHEY and CDR2 SVGEGT. V was trimmed by 2 bases and J by 8 bases, leaving 18 bases between them. The CDR3 reads CASSYSPMDHEGYTF. CDR3 bases: TGTGCCAGCAGTTACAGCCCGATGGATCATGAGGGCTACACCTTC.

The chain recombines TRBV5-1 with TRBJ2-7, with 9 bases aligning to TRBD2. V gave up 0 bases and J gave up 4 bases; unmatched junction bases: 5. Germline CDR1 reads SGHRS; CDR2 reads YFSETQ. This CDR3 has 15 amino acids. CDR3 bases: TGCGCCAGCAGCTTGGGGGGACTAGCCTTATACGAGCAGTACTTC. Its protein is CASSLGGLALYEQYF.

The chain is built from TRBV5-1 and TRBJ2-7, with 7 nucleotides matching TRBD1. This CDR3 is built from 13 residues. Germline CDR1 SGHRS, CDR2 YFSETQ. Losses at the gene ends were 7 bases for V and 6 bases for J; bases not matched to a gene: 10. The CDR3: CASRWTGGPEQYF. The CDR3 region has the DNA TGCGCCAGCCGGTGGACAGGAGGACCCGAGCAGTACTTC.

The gene calls are TRBV19 and TRBJ2-3, with D perhaps matching TRBD1 (6 bases). CDR1 is LNHDA, CDR2 SQIVND, per germline (reference sequence). There are 15 residues in the CDR3. Between the trimmed V and J ends, which lost 7 bases and 2 bases, there was a span of 16 bases. In DNA, the CDR3 is TGTGCCAGTAAAGGGGACACCGGTATCACAGATACGCAGTATTTT. The encoded protein is CASKGDTGITDTQYF. Based on the CDR3 plus reference TRBV19 and TRBJ2-3, the full variable domain is DGGITQSPKYLFRKEGQNVTLSCEQNLNHDAMYWYRQDPGQGLRLIYYSQIVNDFQKGDIAEGYSVSREKKESFPLTVTSAQKNPTAFYLCASKGDTGITDTQYFGPGTRLTVL.

The chain employs TRBV28 and TRBJ1-5; D is unclear. The CDR3 is made up of 16 amino acids. The V gene lost 6 bases and the J gene lost 0 bases, with 15 bases spanning the gap. From germline, CDR1 is MDHEN and CDR2 SYDVKM. CDR3 DNA: TGTGCCAGCAGCCCAAAAGGGTACTATAGCAATCAGCCCCAGCATTTT. Protein product: CASSPKGYYSNQPQHF.

J is TRBJ1-2 and V is TRBV6-1; 7 bases align to TRBD1. Germline CDR1 is MNHNS and CDR2 is SASEGT. CDR3 length equals 13 residues. Trimming took 6 bases from V and 8 from J; bases not matched to a gene: 9. The CDR3 nucleotides are TGTGCCAGCAGCGGACAGGAAGGGGTAGGCTACACCTTC. This sequence encodes CASSGQEGVGYTF.

Only one count was recorded for this clone. This chain uses TRBV20-1 with TRBJ1-6, with 7 bases fitting TRBD1. The CDR3 is 17 amino acids. Trimming cost V 1 base and J 0 bases; bases outside gene matches: 6. Germline CDR1 is DFQATT and CDR2 is SNEGSKA (reference sequence). The CDR3 is CSARGATGSSYNSPLHF. In DNA, the CDR3 is TGCAGTGCTAGAGGGGCGACAGGGAGCTCCTATAATTCACCCCTCCACTTT.

This rearrangement joins TRBV5-5 to TRBJ2-1; 10 positions match TRBD2. Germline V gene sequence: CDR1 SGHKS, CDR2 YYEKEE (reference sequence). V was clipped by 4 bases and J by 5 bases; unmatched bases: 0. The CDR3 is 13 residues long. CDR3 bases: TGTGCCAGCAGCGGGACTAGCGACAATGAGCAGTTCTTC. It encodes CASSGTSDNEQFF.

This clone came up many times. The chain joins TRBV6-2 or TRBV6-3 to TRBJ1-2, with TRBD1 matching over 7 bases. V was clipped by 6 bases and J by 8 bases; unmatched bases: 9. The CDR3 spans 13 residues. Germline values: CDR1 MNHEY, CDR2 SVGEGT. CDR3 protein: CASSRDRARGYTF. In nucleotides, the CDR3 is TGTGCCAGCAGCCGGGACAGAGCCCGCGGCTACACCTTC.

This clone rates as medium-sized. The chain combines TRBV4-1 with TRBJ2-3; 7 bases match TRBD1. The trim removed 0 bases at V and 5 bases at J, leaving 8 bases unmatched. The CDR3 sequence is 16 residues long. Germline V CDR1 and CDR2: MGHRA, YSYEKL. This CDR3 is CASSQDQGEQVDTQYF. As DNA, the CDR3 is TGCGCCAGCAGCCAAGATCAGGGGGAGCAGGTAGATACGCAGTATTTT.

This clone has more than one count but fewer than ten. The gene calls are TRBV7-2 and TRBJ1-1, with 7 positions matching TRBD1. Germline-derived CDR1 and CDR2 are SGHTA and FQGNSA. The trim removed 0 bases at V and 2 bases at J, leaving 6 bases unmatched. There are 16 residues in the CDR3. The CDR3, as DNA: TGTGCCAGCAGCTTAGCGGGGACAGTTTACAACACTGAAGCTTTCTTT. This translates into CASSLAGTVYNTEAFF.

This chain links TRBV5-1 with TRBJ2-1, with 13 nucleotides matching TRBD2. V trimming: 6 bases; J trimming: 8 bases; junction bases outside the gene matches: 14. Germline V gene data show CDR1 as SGHRS and CDR2 as YFSETQ. CDR3 length: 17 residues. This CDR3 is CASTPLTSGRVFDEQFF. The CDR3 nucleotides are TGCGCCAGCACCCCCCTAACTAGCGGGAGGGTTTTTGATGAGCAGTTCTTC.

This chain connects TRBV11-1 to TRBJ2-7, with TRBD2 matching over 9 bases. J lost 7 bases, V lost 3 bases, and 13 bases had no gene match. Germline CDR1 is SGHAT and CDR2 is FQDESV (reference sequence). The CDR3 has 16 residues. The CDR3 loop is CASSLYGRNSGSEQYF. The CDR3 DNA reads TGTGCCAGCAGCTTGTATGGAAGGAATAGCGGGAGTGAGCAGTACTTC.

This clone was recorded a few times. The chain couples TRBV6-1 to TRBJ1-2; D gene unclear. V gave up 8 bases and J gave up 3 bases, with 13 bases separating them. CDR3 size: 13 residues. In germline, CDR1 is MNHNS, CDR2 SASEGT. This CDR3 is CASGTGRDYGYTF. In DNA, the CDR3 is TGTGCCAGCGGTACGGGGAGAGACTATGGCTACACCTTC.

This clone is medium-sized. The chain is built from TRBV3-1 and TRBJ1-1; D possibly corresponds to TRBD1 (5 bases). V lost 4 bases, J lost 0 bases, and 12 bases lay in between. The CDR3 has 15 residues. CDR1 and CDR2 from the germline V gene are LGHDT and YNNKEL (reference sequence). Written as DNA, the CDR3 is TGTGCCAGCAGCCCTCAATGGGGGGTGAACACTGAAGCTTTCTTT. It specifies CASSPQWGVNTEAFF.

This clone was detected only a few times. This sequence joins TRBV2 and TRBJ1-6; D remains ambiguous. The CDR3 runs to 12 residues. Looked up from germline, CDR1 is SNHLY and CDR2 is FYNNEI. The V end lost 10 bases, the J end lost 9 bases, and 13 bases lay between the germline ends. This CDR3 is CAISLVVSPLHF. CDR3 coding DNA: TGTGCCATCTCCCTGGTGGTTTCACCCCTCCACTTT.

This clone was observed many times. This chain uses TRBV5-4 with TRBJ2-7; D is undetermined. Trimming took 0 bases from V and 2 from J, leaving 12 bases between them. Germline lookup yields CDR1 SGHNT and CDR2 YYREEE (reference sequence). The CDR3 runs 15 residues. The CDR3 DNA reads as TGTGCCAGCAGCTTGGCCCTCCGTAACCCCTACGAGCAGTACTTC. Translation: CASSLALRNPYEQYF.

The chain recombines TRBV28 with TRBJ1-1; weak D call: TRBD1 (6 bases). V lost 8 bases to trimming and J lost 11 bases, with 18 bases between them. This CDR3 is built from 12 residues. CDR1 and CDR2 (germline): MDHEN, SYDVKM. The CDR3 spells CASRRQDRSAFF. The CDR3 DNA reads TGTGCCAGCCGACGACAGGACCGATCGGCTTTCTTT.

The chain links TRBV3-1 to TRBJ1-1; no firm D call. Germline V lookup: CDR1 LGHDT, CDR2 YNNKEL (reference sequence). This CDR3 has 12 residues. Trimming pared 3 bases from V and 5 bases from J, leaving 7 bases between. CDR3 in amino acids: CASSQSLTEAFF. The CDR3 region has the DNA TGTGCCAGCAGCCAGAGCTTAACTGAAGCTTTCTTT.

This clone showed up just a few times. The chain carries TRBV6-6 and TRBJ2-1; 11 positions agree with TRBD2. The V segment lost 5 bases and the J segment 4 bases; nucleotides outside the gene matches: 7. CDR3 size: 16 residues. Germline lookup yields CDR1 MNHNY and CDR2 SVGAGI (reference sequence). The CDR3 protein is CASSPWTSGPYNEQFF. Written as DNA, the CDR3 is TGTGCCAGCAGTCCCTGGACTAGCGGGCCTTACAATGAGCAGTTCTTC.

This clone was seen at least ten times. The chain carries TRBV2 and TRBJ2-7, with D perhaps TRBD1 or TRBD2 (5 bases each). Germline CDR1 and CDR2: SNHLY and FYNNEI. Between the trimmed V and J ends, which lost 5 bases and 3 bases, there was a span of 20 bases. The CDR3 consists of 16 residues. The CDR3 coding sequence is TGTGCCAGCAGTCCCGTAGACAGAGCACGGGGCTACGAGCAGTACTTC. Translating it yields CASSPVDRARGYEQYF. Full variable domain (outside the CDR3, taken from reference TRBV2 and TRBJ2-7): EPEVTQTPSHQVTQMGQEVILRCVPISNHLYFYWYRQILGQKVEFLVSFYNNEISEKSEIFDDQFSVERPDGSNFTLKIRSTKLEDSAMYFCASSPVDRARGYEQYFGPGTRLTVT.

Comments on this clone: Since the CDR3 does not end with the conserved phenylalanine or tryptophan, this likely comes from a read error. CDR3 amino acids: CASTGTGIGNTEAFS. CDR3 in DNA: TGTGCCAGCACCGGGACAGGGATCGGGAACACTGAAGCTTTCTCT. The chain joins TRBV28 to TRBJ1-1, with 9 bases fitting TRBD1. CDR3 length: 15 residues. Germline CDR1 and CDR2: MDHEN and SYDVKM. Germline trimming cut 7 bases from V and 1 base from J; bases unmatched to any gene: 7.

V is TRBV20-1 and J is TRBJ1-1, with TRBD1 identical over 7 bases. The CDR3 consists of 16 residues. CDR1 is DFQATT and CDR2 is SNEGSKA in the germline V gene (reference sequence). V was pared by 5 bases and J by 2 bases, with 14 bases of the junction left unmatched. CDR3 amino acids: CSAYPPDRVGNTEAFF. The DNA of the CDR3 is TGCAGTGCTTACCCCCCTGACAGGGTCGGAAACACTGAAGCTTTCTTT.

This clone turned up a few times. The chain is built from TRBV2 and TRBJ2-3; 9 bases are shared with TRBD2. CDR3 length: 14 residues. After removal of 7 bases from V and 1 base from J, the junction contained 3 bases not matched to a gene. Germline V gene data show CDR1 as SNHLY and CDR2 as FYNNEI. Written as DNA, the CDR3 is TGTGCCAGCAACGGCGGGGGGGGCACAGATACGCAGTATTTT. As protein: CASNGGGGTDTQYF.